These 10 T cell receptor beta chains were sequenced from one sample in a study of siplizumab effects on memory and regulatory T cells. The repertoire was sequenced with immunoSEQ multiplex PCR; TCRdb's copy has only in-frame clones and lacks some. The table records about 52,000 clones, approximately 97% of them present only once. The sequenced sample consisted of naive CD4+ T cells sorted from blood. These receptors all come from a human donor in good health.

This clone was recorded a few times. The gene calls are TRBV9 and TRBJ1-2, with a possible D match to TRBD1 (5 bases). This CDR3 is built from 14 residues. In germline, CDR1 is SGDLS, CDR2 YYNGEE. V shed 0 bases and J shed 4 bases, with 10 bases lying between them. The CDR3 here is CASSVGGKGYGYTF. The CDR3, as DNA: TGTGCCAGCAGCGTAGGGGGGAAGGGCTATGGCTACACCTTC.

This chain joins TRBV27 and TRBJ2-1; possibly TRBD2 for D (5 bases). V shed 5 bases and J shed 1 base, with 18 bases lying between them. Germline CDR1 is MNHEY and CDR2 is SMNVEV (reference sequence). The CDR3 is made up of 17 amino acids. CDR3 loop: CASSPRGSTYSYNEQFF. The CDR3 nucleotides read TGTGCCAGCAGTCCCCGGGGTAGTACCTATTCCTACAATGAGCAGTTCTTC.

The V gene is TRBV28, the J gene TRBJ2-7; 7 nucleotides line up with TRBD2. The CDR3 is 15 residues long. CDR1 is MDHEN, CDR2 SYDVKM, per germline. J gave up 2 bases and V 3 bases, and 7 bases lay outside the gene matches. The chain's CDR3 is CASSFSLAVTYEQYF. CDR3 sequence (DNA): TGTGCCAGCAGTTTCAGCCTAGCGGTAACCTACGAGCAGTACTTC.

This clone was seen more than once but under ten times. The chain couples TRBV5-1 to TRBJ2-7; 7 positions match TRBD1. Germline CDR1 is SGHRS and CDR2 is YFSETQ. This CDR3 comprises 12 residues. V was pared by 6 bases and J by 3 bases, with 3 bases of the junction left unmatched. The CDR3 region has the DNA TGCGCCAGCACGGACAGGAACTACGAGCAGTACTTC. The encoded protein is CASTDRNYEQYF. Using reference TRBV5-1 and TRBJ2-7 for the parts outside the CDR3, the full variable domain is KAGVTQTPRYLIKTRGQQVTLSCSPISGHRSVSWYQQTPGQGLQFLFEYFSETQRNKGNFPGRFSGRQFSNSRSEMNVSTLELGDSALYLCASTDRNYEQYFGPGTRLTVT.

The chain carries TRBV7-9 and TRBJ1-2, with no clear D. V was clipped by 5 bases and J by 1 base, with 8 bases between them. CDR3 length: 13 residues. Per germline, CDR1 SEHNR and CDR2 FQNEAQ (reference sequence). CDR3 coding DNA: TGTGCCAGCAGCCCTCCTAATAACTATGGCTACACCTTC. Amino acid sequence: CASSPPNNYGYTF.

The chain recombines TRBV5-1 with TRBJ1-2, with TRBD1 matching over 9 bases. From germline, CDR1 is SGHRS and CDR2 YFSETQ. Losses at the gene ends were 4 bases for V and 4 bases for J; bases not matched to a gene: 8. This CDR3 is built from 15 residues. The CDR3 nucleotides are TGCGCCAGCAGCGTAAACACAGGGGGCATCTATGGCTACACCTTC. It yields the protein CASSVNTGGIYGYTF.

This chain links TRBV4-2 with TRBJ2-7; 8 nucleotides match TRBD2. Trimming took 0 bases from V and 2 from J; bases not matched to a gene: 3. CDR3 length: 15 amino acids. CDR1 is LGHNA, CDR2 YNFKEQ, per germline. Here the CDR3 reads CASSQDVAGPYEQYF. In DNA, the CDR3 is TGTGCCAGCAGCCAAGATGTAGCGGGACCCTACGAGCAGTACTTC.

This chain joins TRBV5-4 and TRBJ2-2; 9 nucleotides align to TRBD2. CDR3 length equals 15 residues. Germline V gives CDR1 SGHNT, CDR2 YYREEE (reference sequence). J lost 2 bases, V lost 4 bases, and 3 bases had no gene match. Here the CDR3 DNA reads TGTGCCAGCAGCAAGGGACTAGCCAACACCGGGGAGCTGTTTTTT. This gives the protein CASSKGLANTGELFF. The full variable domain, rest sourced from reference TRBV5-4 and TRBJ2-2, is ETGVTQSPTHLIKTRGQQVTLRCSSQSGHNTVSWYQQALGQGPQFIFQYYREEENGRGNFPPRFSGLQFPNYSSELNVNALELDDSALYLCASSKGLANTGELFFGEGSRLTVL.

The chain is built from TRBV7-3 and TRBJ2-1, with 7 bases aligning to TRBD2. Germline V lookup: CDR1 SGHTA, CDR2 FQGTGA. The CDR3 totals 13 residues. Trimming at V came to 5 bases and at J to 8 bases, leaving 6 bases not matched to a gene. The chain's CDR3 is CASSVGLVDEQFF. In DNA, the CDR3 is TGTGCCAGCAGCGTTGGACTAGTAGATGAGCAGTTCTTC.

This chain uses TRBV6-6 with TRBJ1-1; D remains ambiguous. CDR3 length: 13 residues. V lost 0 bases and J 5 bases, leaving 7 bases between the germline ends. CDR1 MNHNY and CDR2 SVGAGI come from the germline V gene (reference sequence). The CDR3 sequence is CASSYSVGTEAFF. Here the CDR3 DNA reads TGTGCCAGCAGTTACTCGGTTGGGACTGAAGCTTTCTTT.